These T cell receptor beta chains were read from a single sample in a study of radiotherapy plus CTLA-4 blockade in lung cancer. Profiling relied on immunoSEQ multiplex PCR, and the TCRdb table lists in-frame clones only, not all of them. The sample carries tens of thousands of clones, around four fifths recorded once. Sequences were derived from peripheral blood, sampled from a patient treated with radiotherapy plus ipilimumab. The receptors shown here come from a human donor with non-small cell lung cancer whose response to radiotherapy plus ipilimumab could not be evaluated. Each CDR3 is given with its conserved first and last residue. A D gene is named only where the DNA matches it firmly. Clone size is not always given. Where it is, it says once, few, many or a class for expanded clones.

v_gene	d_gene	j_gene	abundance	CDR3nt	CDR3aa
TRBV7-6	TRBD2	TRBJ2-3	-	TGTGCCAGCAGCTTACCCACGACTAGCGGGATCACAGATACGCAGTATTTT	CASSLPTTSGITDTQYF
TRBV5-1	TRBD1	TRBJ2-5	-	TGCGCCAGCAGCCCGGGGGACAGGGGAGAGACCCAGTACTTC	CASSPGDRGETQYF
TRBV29-1	TRBD2	TRBJ2-7	-	TGCAGCGCTATAGGACTAGCGGGAGCGTACGAGCAGTACTTC	CSAIGLAGAYEQYF
TRBV19	-	TRBJ1-2	-	TGTGCCAGTAGTAGGCGGGTTATAGGGGGCTATGGCTACACCTTC	CASSRRVIGGYGYTF
TRBV7-2	TRBD2	TRBJ2-2	-	TGTGCCAGCAGCTTCCGCGGGAGTTTGGACACCGGGGAGCTGTTTTTT	CASSFRGSLDTGELFF
TRBV19	TRBD2	TRBJ2-7	-	TGTGCCAGTAGTATGCAGGGACTAGCCGACGAGCAGTACTTC	CASSMQGLADEQYF
TRBV7-2	TRBD2	TRBJ2-1	-	TGTGCCAGCAGCCCCGCTAGCGGGGCCTACAATGAGCAGTTCTTC	CASSPASGAYNEQFF
TRBV19	TRBD1	TRBJ2-1	-	TGTGCCAGTAGTAGAGGACAGGATACTGGTGAGCAGTTCTTC	CASSRGQDTGEQFF
TRBV6-5	-	TRBJ1-1	few	TGTGCCAGCAGTTGGAGGGCAGAGAACACTGAAGCTTTCTTT	CASSWRAENTEAFF
TRBV9	TRBD1	TRBJ2-3	once	TGTGCCAGCAGCGCCACCGGACAGGGGGCGAAAGATACGCAGTATTTT	CASSATGQGAKDTQYF
TRBV4-1	TRBD1	TRBJ2-7	-	TGCGCCAGCAGCCAAGATCGGACAGGGAGCTCCTACGAGCAGTACTTC	CASSQDRTGSSYEQYF
TRBV6-5	TRBD2	TRBJ2-1	-	TGTGCCAGCAGTTACTCACTAGCGAGCTCCTACAATGAGCAGTTCTTC	CASSYSLASSYNEQFF
TRBV4-3	-	TRBJ2-1	-	TGCGCCAGCAGCCAAGCCCGAACTGGTTTTGAGCAGTTCTTC	CASSQARTGFEQFF
TRBV6-5	-	TRBJ2-2	-	TGTGCCAGCAGTTACTCAGGGGACACCGGGGAGCTGTTTTTT	CASSYSGDTGELFF
TRBV5-8	-	TRBJ1-5	-	TGTGCCAGCAGCTTGAAGGTGTCGGGCCAGCATTTT	CASSLKVSGQHF
TRBV7-3	-	TRBJ1-1	-	TGTGCCAGCAGCTTAATTGGGGGGACTGAAGCTTTCTTT	CASSLIGGTEAFF
TRBV7-9	TRBD1	TRBJ1-2	once	TGTGCCAGCAGCCCCCGACAGGGGCCTCGGGTTGGCTACACCTTC	CASSPRQGPRVGYTF
TRBV5-1	TRBD2	TRBJ2-1	-	TGCGCCAGCAGCCGGGGGACTAGCGGGAACAATGAGCAGTTCTTC	CASSRGTSGNNEQFF
TRBV15	TRBD1	TRBJ2-4	-	TGTGCCACCAGCAGCCGGACAGGGATCGGCATTCAGTACTTC	CATSSRTGIGIQYF
TRBV28	-	TRBJ2-3	-	TGTGCCATCTCTTTAAGGAGAGATACGCAGTATTTT	CAISLRRDTQYF
TRBV27	TRBD2	TRBJ2-3	-	TGTGCCAGCAGTAGGTATAGCGGGAGAAGCACAGATACGCAGTATTTT	CASSRYSGRSTDTQYF
TRBV9	-	TRBJ2-3	once	TGTGCCAGCAGCGTAGATGGAAACCGGGGCACAGATACGCAGTATTTT	CASSVDGNRGTDTQYF
TRBV2	-	TRBJ2-7	-	TGTGCCAGCAGTGAAGACAGGGTCTACGAGCAGTACTTC	CASSEDRVYEQYF
TRBV6-5	-	TRBJ1-1	-	TGTGCCAGCAGTCTTGACAGCACTGAAGCTTTCTTT	CASSLDSTEAFF
TRBV28	TRBD1	TRBJ1-2	-	TGTGCCAGCAGTTCTGGACAGGGGCGAAGTGCCACCTTC	CASSSGQGRSATF
TRBV7-8	TRBD2	TRBJ2-1	few	TGTGCCAGCAGCTTAGCTCTGACTAGCGGCTCCTACAATGAGCAGTTCTTC	CASSLALTSGSYNEQFF
TRBV10-1	TRBD2	TRBJ2-7	few	TGCGCCAGCACCCTAGCGGGAGAAGGGATTTTCACCTACGAGCAGTACTTC	CASTLAGEGIFTYEQYF
TRBV7-2	TRBD2	TRBJ2-4	-	TGTGCCAGCAGCCCCCGGGGACTAGCGGGGAGGGGTCAAAACATTCAGTACTTC	CASSPRGLAGRGQNIQYF
TRBV5-1	TRBD1	TRBJ2-7	-	TGCGCCAGCAGCCAGGGACAGGGGGTGTACGAGCAGTACTTC	CASSQGQGVYEQYF
TRBV9	-	TRBJ2-1	-	TGTGCCAGCAGCGCCGAGAATCGTGAATTTGAGCAGTTCTTC	CASSAENREFEQFF
TRBV5-1	-	TRBJ1-1	-	TGCGCCAGCAGCTTGGAAGGGGCTGAAGCTTTCTTT	CASSLEGAEAFF
TRBV7-9	TRBD2	TRBJ2-7	-	TGTGCCAGCAGCTTACTGACGGGAGGCGCCTCCTACGAGCAGTACTTC	CASSLLTGGASYEQYF
TRBV5-4	TRBD2	TRBJ2-5	-	TGTGCCAGCAGCTCGCGACTAGCGGGGATACAAGAGACCCAGTACTTC	CASSSRLAGIQETQYF
TRBV29-1	TRBD1	TRBJ2-5	once	TGCAGCGTCGGACAGGGGGTGCCCCAGTACTTC	CSVGQGVPQYF
TRBV5-6	-	TRBJ2-3	-	TGTGCCAGCAGCATATCTAGCATAGTTTGGACAGATACGCAGTATTTT	CASSISSIVWTDTQYF
TRBV2	TRBD2	TRBJ2-7	few	TGTGCCAGCAGTGAAGGGACTAGCGGAGCCTACGAGCAGTACTTC	CASSEGTSGAYEQYF
TRBV5-1	-	TRBJ1-5	-	TGCGCCAGCAGCTTGGAAGGGGGTGGACAGCCCCAGCATTTT	CASSLEGGGQPQHF
TRBV28	TRBD1	TRBJ2-7	-	TGTGCCAGCAGCTTCCGAACCGGGACAGGGGCCTACGAGCAGTACTTC	CASSFRTGTGAYEQYF
TRBV4-1	-	TRBJ2-7	-	TGCGCCAGCAGCCAAGCTTCGACAGCAGGCTACGAGCAGTACTTC	CASSQASTAGYEQYF
TRBV20-1	-	TRBJ2-1	-	TGCAGTGCTAGGTTTAGTGATGAGCAGTTCTTC	CSARFSDEQFF
TRBV4-2	-	TRBJ2-7	once	TGTGCCAGCAGCCAAGTCGGGGTGCGGTCCGAGCAGTACTTC	CASSQVGVRSEQYF
TRBV21-1	-	TRBJ2-1	-	TGTGCCAGCAGCAAAGTGACTAGCCCCAAGTACAATGAGCAGTTCTTC	CASSKVTSPKYNEQFF
TRBV4-3	TRBD2	TRBJ2-7	-	TGCGCCAGCAGCCAAGATTCTAGCGGGGGCTACGAGCAGTACTTC	CASSQDSSGGYEQYF
TRBV9	TRBD2	TRBJ2-3	-	TGTGCCAGCAGCCCACCGGGACTAGCGGGAGGTGGGTCAGATACGCAGTATTTT	CASSPPGLAGGGSDTQYF
TRBV29-1	TRBD2	TRBJ2-1	-	TGCAGCGTTGAACTAGCGGGATACAATGAGCAGTTCTTC	CSVELAGYNEQFF
TRBV28	-	TRBJ2-3	-	TGTGCCAGCAGTTTATGGACAGTCAGCACAGATACGCAGTATTTT	CASSLWTVSTDTQYF
TRBV5-5	-	TRBJ1-1	-	TGTGCCAGCAGCCTATACGGGGTGAACACTGAAGCTTTCTTT	CASSLYGVNTEAFF
TRBV29-1	-	TRBJ1-2	-	TGCAGCGTTGATTCACAGGGCTCCTATGGCTACACCTTC	CSVDSQGSYGYTF
TRBV28	-	TRBJ2-6	-	TGTGCCAGCAGCCCAGGGACTCTGGGGGCCAACGTCCTGACTTTC	CASSPGTLGANVLTF
TRBV5-4	-	TRBJ1-2	-	TGTGCCAGCAGCCAGCGGGGGGAGGGCGGAAACTATGGCTACACCTTC	CASSQRGEGGNYGYTF
TRBV28	TRBD1	TRBJ1-4	-	TGTGCCAGCAGGAGACCCAGGGGGCGGACTAATGAAAAACTGTTTTTT	CASRRPRGRTNEKLFF
TRBV18	TRBD1	TRBJ1-2	once	TGTGCCAGCTCACCACCACGGACAGGGGGCTATGGCTACACCTTC	CASSPPRTGGYGYTF
TRBV5-1	TRBD1	TRBJ2-5	-	TGCGCCAGCAGCTTGGAGGGGACAGAATACGAGACCCAGTACTTC	CASSLEGTEYETQYF
TRBV2	TRBD1	TRBJ2-2	-	TGTGCCAGCAGTGAAGGGGGGACAGGGGGCACCGGGGAGCTGTTTTTT	CASSEGGTGGTGELFF
TRBV7-9	-	TRBJ1-1	-	TGTGCCAGCAGCTTATTAAGGGAGGGTCTCACTGAAGCTTTCTTT	CASSLLREGLTEAFF